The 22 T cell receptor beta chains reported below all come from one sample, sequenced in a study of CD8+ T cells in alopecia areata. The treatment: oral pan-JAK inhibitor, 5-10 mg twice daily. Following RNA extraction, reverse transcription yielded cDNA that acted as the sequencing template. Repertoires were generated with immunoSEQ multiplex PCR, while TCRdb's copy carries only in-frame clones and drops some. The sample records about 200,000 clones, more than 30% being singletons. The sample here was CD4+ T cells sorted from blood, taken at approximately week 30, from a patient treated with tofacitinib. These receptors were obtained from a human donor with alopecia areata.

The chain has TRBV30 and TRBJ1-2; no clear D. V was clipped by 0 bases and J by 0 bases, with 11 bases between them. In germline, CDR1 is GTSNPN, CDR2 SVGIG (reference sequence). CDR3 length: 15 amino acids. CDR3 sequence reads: CAWSVQRGTNYGYTF. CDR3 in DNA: TGTGCCTGGAGTGTACAGCGCGGGACTAACTATGGCTACACCTTC.

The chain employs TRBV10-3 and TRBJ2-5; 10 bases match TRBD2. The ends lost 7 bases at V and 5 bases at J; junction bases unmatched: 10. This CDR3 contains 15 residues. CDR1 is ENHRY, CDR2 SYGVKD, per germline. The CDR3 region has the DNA TGTGCCATCATCCTTCTAGCGGGAGCGGGCGAGACCCAGTACTTC. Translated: CAIILLAGAGETQYF.

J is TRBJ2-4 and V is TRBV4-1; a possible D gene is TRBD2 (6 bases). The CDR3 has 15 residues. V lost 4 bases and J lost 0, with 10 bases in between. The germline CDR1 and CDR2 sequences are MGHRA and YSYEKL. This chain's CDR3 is CASSLLGLAKNIQYF. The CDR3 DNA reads TGCGCCAGCAGCCTACTGGGACTAGCCAAAAACATTCAGTACTTC.

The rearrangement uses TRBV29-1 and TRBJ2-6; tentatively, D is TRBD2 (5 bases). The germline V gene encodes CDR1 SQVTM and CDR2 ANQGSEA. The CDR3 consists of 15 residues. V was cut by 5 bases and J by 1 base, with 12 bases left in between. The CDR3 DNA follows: TGCAGCGTTACGCCAGGACTTTCTGGGGCCAACGTCCTGACTTTC. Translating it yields CSVTPGLSGANVLTF.

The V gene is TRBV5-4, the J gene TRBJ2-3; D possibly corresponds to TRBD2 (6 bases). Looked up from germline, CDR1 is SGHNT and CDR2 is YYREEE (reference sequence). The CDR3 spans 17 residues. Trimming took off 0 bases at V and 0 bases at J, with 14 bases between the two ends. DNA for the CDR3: TGTGCCAGCAGCTTGGATCGCGGGGCGACTAGCACAGATACGCAGTATTTT. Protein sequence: CASSLDRGATSTDTQYF.

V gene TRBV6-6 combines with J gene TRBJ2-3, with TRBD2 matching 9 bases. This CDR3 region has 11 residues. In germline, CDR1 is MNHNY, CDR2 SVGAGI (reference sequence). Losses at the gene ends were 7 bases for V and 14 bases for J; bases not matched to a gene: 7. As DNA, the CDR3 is TGTGCCAGCACAGCGGGAGGCCTGATGTATTTT. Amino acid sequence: CASTAGGLMYF.

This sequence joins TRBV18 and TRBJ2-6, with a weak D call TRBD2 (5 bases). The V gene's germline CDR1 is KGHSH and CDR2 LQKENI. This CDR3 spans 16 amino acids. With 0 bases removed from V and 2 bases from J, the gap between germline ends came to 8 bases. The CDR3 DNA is TGTGCCAGCTCACCACCCCCGAGGGCTGGGGCCAACGTCCTGACTTTC. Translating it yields CASSPPPRAGANVLTF.

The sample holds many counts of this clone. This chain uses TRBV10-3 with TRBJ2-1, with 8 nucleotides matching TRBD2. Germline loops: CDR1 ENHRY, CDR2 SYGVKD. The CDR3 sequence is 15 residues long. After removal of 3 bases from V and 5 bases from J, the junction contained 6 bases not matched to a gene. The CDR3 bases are TGTGCCATCAGTGACAGCGGGAGAACTGACAATGAGCAGTTCTTC. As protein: CAISDSGRTDNEQFF.

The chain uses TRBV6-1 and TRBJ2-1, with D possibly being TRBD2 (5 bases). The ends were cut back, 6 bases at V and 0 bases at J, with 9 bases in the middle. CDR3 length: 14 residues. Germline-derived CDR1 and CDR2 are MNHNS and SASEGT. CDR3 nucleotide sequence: TGTGCCAGCAGGTCTGGGAGCTCCTACAATGAGCAGTTCTTC. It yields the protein CASRSGSSYNEQFF.

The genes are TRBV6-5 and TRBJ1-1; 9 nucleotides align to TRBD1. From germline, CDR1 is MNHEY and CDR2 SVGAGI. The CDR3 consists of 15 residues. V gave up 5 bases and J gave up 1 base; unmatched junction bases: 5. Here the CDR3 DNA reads TGTGCCAGCAGTGCCCGGGACAGGGCGAACACTGAAGCTTTCTTT. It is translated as CASSARDRANTEAFF.

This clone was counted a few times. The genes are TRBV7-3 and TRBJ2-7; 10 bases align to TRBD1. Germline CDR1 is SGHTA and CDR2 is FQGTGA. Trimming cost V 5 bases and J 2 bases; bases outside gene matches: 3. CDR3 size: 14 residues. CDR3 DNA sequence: TGTGCCAGCAGCCCCGGGACAGGGGCCTACGAGCAGTACTTC. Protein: CASSPGTGAYEQYF.

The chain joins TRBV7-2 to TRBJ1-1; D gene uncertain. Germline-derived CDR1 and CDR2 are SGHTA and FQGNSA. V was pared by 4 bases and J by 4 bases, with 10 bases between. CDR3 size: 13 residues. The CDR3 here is CASSWAGATEAFF. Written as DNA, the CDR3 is TGTGCCAGCAGCTGGGCAGGTGCCACTGAAGCTTTCTTT.

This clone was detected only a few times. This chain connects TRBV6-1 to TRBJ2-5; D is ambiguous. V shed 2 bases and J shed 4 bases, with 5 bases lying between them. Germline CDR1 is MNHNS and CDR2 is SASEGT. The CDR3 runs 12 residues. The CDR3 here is CASSEWGETQYF. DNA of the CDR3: TGTGCCAGCAGTGAATGGGGAGAGACCCAGTACTTC.

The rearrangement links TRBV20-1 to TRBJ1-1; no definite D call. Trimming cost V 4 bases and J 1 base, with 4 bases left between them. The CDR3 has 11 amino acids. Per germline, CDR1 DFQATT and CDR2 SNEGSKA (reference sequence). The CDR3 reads CSAKANTEAFF. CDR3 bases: TGCAGTGCTAAAGCGAACACTGAAGCTTTCTTT.

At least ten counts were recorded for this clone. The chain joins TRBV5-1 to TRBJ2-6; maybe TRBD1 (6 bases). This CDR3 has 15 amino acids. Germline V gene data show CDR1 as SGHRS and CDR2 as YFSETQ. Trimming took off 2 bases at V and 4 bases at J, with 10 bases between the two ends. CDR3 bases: TGCGCCAGCAGCTTCCAGGGGCCCGGGGCCAACGTCCTGACTTTC. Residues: CASSFQGPGANVLTF.

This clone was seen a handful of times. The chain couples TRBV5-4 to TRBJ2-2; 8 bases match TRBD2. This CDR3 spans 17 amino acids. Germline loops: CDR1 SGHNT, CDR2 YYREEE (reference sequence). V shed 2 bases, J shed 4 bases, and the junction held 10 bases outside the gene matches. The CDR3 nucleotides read TGTGCCAGCAGCTTAGGTACGGGAGGGCCCAGCACCGGGGAGCTGTTTTTT. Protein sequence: CASSLGTGGPSTGELFF. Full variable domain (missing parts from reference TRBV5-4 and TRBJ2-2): ETGVTQSPTHLIKTRGQQVTLRCSSQSGHNTVSWYQQALGQGPQFIFQYYREEENGRGNFPPRFSGLQFPNYSSELNVNALELDDSALYLCASSLGTGGPSTGELFFGEGSRLTVL.

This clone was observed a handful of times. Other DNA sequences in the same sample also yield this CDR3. In DNA, the CDR3 is TGTGCCAGCAGTTACTCGACAGCAAACTATGGCTACACCTTC. Translation: CASSYSTANYGYTF. The gene calls are TRBV6-5 and TRBJ1-2; D may be TRBD1 (5 bases). This CDR3 comprises 14 residues. In germline, CDR1 is MNHEY, CDR2 SVGAGI. Trimming removed 0 bases at V and 2 bases at J, with 7 bases between.

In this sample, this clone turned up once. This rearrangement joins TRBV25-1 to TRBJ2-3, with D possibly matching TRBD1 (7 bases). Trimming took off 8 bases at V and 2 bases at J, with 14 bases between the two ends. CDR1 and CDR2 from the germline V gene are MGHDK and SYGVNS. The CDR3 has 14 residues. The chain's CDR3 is CASQGGINTDTQYF. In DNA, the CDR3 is TGTGCCAGCCAGGGGGGAATTAACACAGATACGCAGTATTTT. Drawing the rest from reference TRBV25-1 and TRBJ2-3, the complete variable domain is EADIYQTPRYLVIGTGKKITLECSQTMGHDKMYWYQQDPGMELHLIHYSYGVNSTEKGDLSSESTVSRIRTEHFPLTLESARPSHTSQYLCASQGGINTDTQYFGPGTRLTVL.

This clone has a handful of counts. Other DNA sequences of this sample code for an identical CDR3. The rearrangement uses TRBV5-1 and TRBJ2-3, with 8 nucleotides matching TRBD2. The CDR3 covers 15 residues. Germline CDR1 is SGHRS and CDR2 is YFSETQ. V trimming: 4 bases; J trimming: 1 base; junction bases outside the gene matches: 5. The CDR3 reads CASSLTSDRTDTQYF. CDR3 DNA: TGCGCCAGCAGCCTGACTAGCGACCGCACAGATACGCAGTATTTT.

Written as DNA, the CDR3 is TGTGCTAGTAGTCAGGGAGCGAACACTGAAGCTTTCTTT. It encodes CASSQGANTEAFF. The chain links TRBV12-5 to TRBJ1-1; D is possibly TRBD1 (5 bases). V dropped 8 bases and J dropped 1 base, with 11 bases sitting between them. Germline CDR1 reads LGHNT; CDR2 reads FRNRAP. This CDR3 has 13 residues.

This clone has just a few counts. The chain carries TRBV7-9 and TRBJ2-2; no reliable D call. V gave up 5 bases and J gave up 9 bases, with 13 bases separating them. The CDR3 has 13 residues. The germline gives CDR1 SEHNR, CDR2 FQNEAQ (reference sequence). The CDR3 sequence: CASSPPSPRELFF. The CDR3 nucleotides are TGTGCCAGCAGCCCCCCTAGTCCCCGGGAGCTGTTTTTT.

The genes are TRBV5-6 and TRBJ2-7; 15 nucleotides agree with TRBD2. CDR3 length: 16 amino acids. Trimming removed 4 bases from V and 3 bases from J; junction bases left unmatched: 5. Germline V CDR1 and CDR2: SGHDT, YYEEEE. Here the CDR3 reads CASSGGLAGGRYEQYF. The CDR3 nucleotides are TGTGCCAGCAGCGGGGGACTAGCGGGAGGCCGCTACGAGCAGTACTTC.